This T cell receptor (beta chain) was identified during a study of cytomegalovirus exposure and HLA in healthy donors. Study-wide findings and caveats: It was reported in a later analysis that an Asian-associated ancestry cluster showed fewer N-insertions than the approximately 670-donor mean.

Trimming at V came to 6 bases and at J to 4 bases, leaving 8 bases not matched to a gene. CDR1 is MNHNS, CDR2 SASEGT, per germline. The CDR3 contains 15 residues. In its sample, this clone was seen a few times. Its antigen is unknown. PCR employed 60 Vbeta and 13 Jbeta primers. Using immunoSEQ multiplex PCR, the repertoire was profiled, and TCRdb retains in-frame clones only, with some absent. The sample shows 150,000 or so clones, roughly 80% of them seen only once. This clonotype was sampled from a man between 35 and 55 years old in good health and CMV-seropositive. This sequence joins TRBV6-1 and TRBJ1-5; 8 bases agree with TRBD1. Sequencing used PBMCs. The CDR3 loop reads CASRSGTGYNQPQHF. CDR3 nucleotides: TGTGCCAGCAGATCCGGGACAGGCTATAATCAGCCCCAGCATTTT.